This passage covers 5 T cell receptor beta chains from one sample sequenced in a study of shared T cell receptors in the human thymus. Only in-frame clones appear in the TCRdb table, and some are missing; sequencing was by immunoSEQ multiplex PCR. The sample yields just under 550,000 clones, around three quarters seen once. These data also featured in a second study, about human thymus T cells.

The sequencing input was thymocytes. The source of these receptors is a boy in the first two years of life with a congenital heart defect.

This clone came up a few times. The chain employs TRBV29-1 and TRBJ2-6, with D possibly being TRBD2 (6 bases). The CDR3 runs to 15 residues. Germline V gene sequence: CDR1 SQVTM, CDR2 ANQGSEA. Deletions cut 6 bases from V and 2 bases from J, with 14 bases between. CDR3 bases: TGCAGCGTGGAGGAGGGGAAAGCTGGGGCCAACGTCCTGACTTTC. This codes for CSVEEGKAGANVLTF.

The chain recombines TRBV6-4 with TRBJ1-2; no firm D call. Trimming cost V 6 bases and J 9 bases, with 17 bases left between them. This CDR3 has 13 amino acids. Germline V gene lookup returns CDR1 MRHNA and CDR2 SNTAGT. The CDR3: CASRASGKWSYTF. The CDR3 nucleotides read TGTGCCAGCAGGGCCTCGGGGAAGTGGAGCTACACCTTC.

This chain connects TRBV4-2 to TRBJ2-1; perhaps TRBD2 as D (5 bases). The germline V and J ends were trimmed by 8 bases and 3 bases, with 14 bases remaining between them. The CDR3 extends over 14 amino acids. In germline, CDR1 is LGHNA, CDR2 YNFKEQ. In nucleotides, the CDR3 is TGTGCCAGCCGGAGGACGGAGGACTACAATGAGCAGTTCTTC. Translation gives CASRRTEDYNEQFF.

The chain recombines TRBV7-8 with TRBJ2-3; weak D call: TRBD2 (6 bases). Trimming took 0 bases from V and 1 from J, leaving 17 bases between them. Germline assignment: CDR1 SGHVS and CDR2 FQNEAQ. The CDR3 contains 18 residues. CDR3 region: CASSLAMERGDCTDTQYF. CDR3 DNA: TGTGCCAGCAGCTTAGCGATGGAGCGCGGGGACTGCACAGATACGCAGTATTTT.

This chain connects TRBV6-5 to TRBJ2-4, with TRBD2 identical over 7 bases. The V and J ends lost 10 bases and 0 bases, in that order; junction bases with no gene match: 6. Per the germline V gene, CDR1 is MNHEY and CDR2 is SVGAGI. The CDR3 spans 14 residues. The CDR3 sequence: CATSGRRAKNIQYF. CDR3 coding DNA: TGTGCCACCTCCGGGAGGAGAGCCAAAAACATTCAGTACTTC.